Listed below are T cell receptor beta chains from one sample, sequenced in a study of blood T cell repertoires in COVID-19. Generated by immunoSEQ multiplex PCR, the TCRdb table keeps only in-frame clones and is missing some. Of roughly 200,000 clones listed, around nine tenths are singletons. Sequencing was done on a sample of PBMCs or T cells enriched from blood (not recorded which). All receptors derive from a woman in her thirties who had been exposed to COVID-19. Both conserved end residues are part of each CDR3. The order of the fields is V gene, D gene, clone size, J gene, CDR3 DNA, CDR3 protein. D genes are given only for firm matches. For some rows the clone size is stated as once, few or many, or as a class when expanded; others skip it.

V: TRBV7-9
D: -
size: -
J: TRBJ2-3
DNA: TGTGCCAGCAGCTTAGAAAGCGGTCGGAGAGATACGCAGTATTTT
CDR3: CASSLESGRRDTQYF

V: TRBV27
D: -
size: -
J: TRBJ2-5
DNA: TGTGCCAGCAGTCCCAGTATCAACAGGGGACTGGACACCCAGTACTTC
CDR3: CASSPSINRGLDTQYF

V: TRBV29-1
D: TRBD1
size: -
J: TRBJ1-4
DNA: TGCAGCGTTGCCGGGACAGGGTCAACTAATGAAAAACTGTTTTTT
CDR3: CSVAGTGSTNEKLFF

V: TRBV29-1
D: TRBD1
size: -
J: TRBJ2-6
DNA: TGCAGCGTTGCCCGGGACAGCTCTGGGGCCAACGTCCTGACTTTC
CDR3: CSVARDSSGANVLTF

V: TRBV10-3
D: -
size: few
J: TRBJ1-6
DNA: TGTGCCATCAGTGAAGTGTCAGGGGATTCACCCCTCCACTTT
CDR3: CAISEVSGDSPLHF

V: TRBV2
D: -
size: -
J: TRBJ1-3
DNA: TGTGCCAGCAGGGATGACAACGCTGGAAACACCATATATTTT
CDR3: CASRDDNAGNTIYF

V: TRBV18
D: TRBD1
size: -
J: TRBJ1-1
DNA: TGTGCCAGCTCACGACAGGGGGAAGGAACTGAAGCTTTCTTT
CDR3: CASSRQGEGTEAFF

V: TRBV6-5
D: -
size: -
J: TRBJ2-2
DNA: TGTGCCAGCGGCGGACAGCCGAACACCGGGGAGCTGTTTTTT
CDR3: CASGGQPNTGELFF

V: TRBV3-1/TRBV3-2
D: TRBD2
size: -
J: TRBJ2-2
DNA: TGTGCCAGCAGCCGACAGCGGGGTTGGGCCGGGGAGCTGTTTTTT
CDR3: CASSRQRGWAGELFF

V: TRBV10-3
D: TRBD1
size: -
J: TRBJ1-4
DNA: TGTGCCATCAGTGAGTCAGGGGGCTCAACTAATGAAAAACTGTTTTTT
CDR3: CAISESGGSTNEKLFF

V: TRBV5-1
D: -
size: once
J: TRBJ1-2
DNA: TGCGCCAGCACCACGGGTCCCGGCTACACCTTC
CDR3: CASTTGPGYTF

V: TRBV6-6
D: -
size: -
J: TRBJ2-7
DNA: TGTGCCAGCAGTTTGACAGGGAGGTCCTACGAGCAGTACTTC
CDR3: CASSLTGRSYEQYF

V: TRBV14
D: TRBD1
size: -
J: TRBJ2-7
DNA: TGTGCCAGCAGCCAGGGGACAGGGGCCTCCTACGAGCAGTACTTC
CDR3: CASSQGTGASYEQYF

V: TRBV27
D: -
size: -
J: TRBJ2-3
DNA: TGTGCCAGCAGTCTCAGGGGTCAAAGCACAGATACGCAGTATTTT
CDR3: CASSLRGQSTDTQYF

V: TRBV18
D: TRBD1
size: -
J: TRBJ1-2
DNA: TGTGCCAGCTCATACGACAGGGACTATGGCTACACCTTC
CDR3: CASSYDRDYGYTF

V: TRBV6-5
D: TRBD1
size: -
J: TRBJ2-1
DNA: TGTGCCAGCAGTCCGAGCACCCAGGGGGCCAATGAGCAGTTCTTC
CDR3: CASSPSTQGANEQFF

V: TRBV6-1
D: -
size: -
J: TRBJ1-1
DNA: TGTGCCAGCAGTGAAGACAGAAGTTTAACCGAAGCTTTCTTT
CDR3: CASSEDRSLTEAFF

V: TRBV4-1
D: -
size: -
J: TRBJ1-2
DNA: TGCGCCAGCAGCCAAGACTCAGGCGGGGGTATTTACTATGGCTACACCTTC
CDR3: CASSQDSGGGIYYGYTF

V: TRBV3-1/TRBV3-2
D: TRBD1
size: -
J: TRBJ1-2
DNA: TGTGCCAACAGCCAAGAGGGGACAGCCGAGGGCTACACCTTC
CDR3: CANSQEGTAEGYTF

V: TRBV10-3
D: TRBD1
size: -
J: TRBJ1-2
DNA: TGTGCCATCAGTGAGGACAGGGCTCAAGGCTACACCTTC
CDR3: CAISEDRAQGYTF

V: TRBV9
D: -
size: -
J: TRBJ1-1
DNA: TGTGCCAGCAGCGTAGGGGATACAAGGGGATACGGTGAAGCTTTCTTT
CDR3: CASSVGDTRGYGEAFF

V: TRBV19
D: -
size: -
J: TRBJ1-5
DNA: TGTGCCAGTAGTATTAAGTTGGTCGTACAGACCATTAGCAATCAGCCCCAGCATTTT
CDR3: CASSIKLVVQTISNQPQHF

V: TRBV29-1
D: TRBD1
size: -
J: TRBJ1-1
DNA: TGCAGCGTTGTTGAACCGGGACAGGGAACCCATGAAGCTTTCTTT
CDR3: CSVVEPGQGTHEAFF

V: TRBV5-4
D: -
size: few
J: TRBJ1-2
DNA: TGTGCCAGCAGCTTTCCCCCAGGCACAGGGTCCCTTCTACAGGCCTTC
CDR3: CASSFPPGTGSLLQAF

V: TRBV12-3/TRBV12-4
D: TRBD1
size: -
J: TRBJ1-1
DNA: TGTGCCAGCACTCCGGGACAGGGGGCGGCTTTCTTT
CDR3: CASTPGQGAAFF